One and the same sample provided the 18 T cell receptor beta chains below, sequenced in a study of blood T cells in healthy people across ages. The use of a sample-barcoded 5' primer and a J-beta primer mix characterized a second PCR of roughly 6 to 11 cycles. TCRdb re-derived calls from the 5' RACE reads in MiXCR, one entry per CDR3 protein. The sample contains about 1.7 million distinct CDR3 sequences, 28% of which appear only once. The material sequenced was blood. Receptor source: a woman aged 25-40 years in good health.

CDR3 residues: CSAPEGGDSPLHF. CDR3 coding DNA: TGCAGTGCGCCCGAAGGGGGCGATTCACCCCTCCACTTT. The rearrangement links TRBV20-1 to TRBJ1-6; TRBD1 aligns across 7 bases. The J segment lost 8 bases and the V segment lost 6 bases, leaving 7 bases of the junction unmatched. The CDR3 contains 13 residues. Germline lookup yields CDR1 DFQATT and CDR2 SNEGSKA (reference sequence).

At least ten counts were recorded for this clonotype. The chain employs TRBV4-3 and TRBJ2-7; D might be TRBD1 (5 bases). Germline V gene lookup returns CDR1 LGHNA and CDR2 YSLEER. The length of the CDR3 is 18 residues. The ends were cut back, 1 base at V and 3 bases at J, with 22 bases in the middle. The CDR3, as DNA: TGCGCCAGCAGCCAAGGGTGGGTGGGGCGAACTTACGACTACGAGCAGTACTTC. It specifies CASSQGWVGRTYDYEQYF.

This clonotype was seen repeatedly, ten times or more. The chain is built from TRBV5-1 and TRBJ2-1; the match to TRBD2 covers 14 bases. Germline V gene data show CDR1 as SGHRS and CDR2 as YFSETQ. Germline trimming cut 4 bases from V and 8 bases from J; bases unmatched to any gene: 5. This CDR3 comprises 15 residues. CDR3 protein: CASSPGTSGSHEQFF. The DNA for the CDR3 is TGCGCCAGCAGCCCTGGGACTAGCGGGAGCCATGAGCAGTTCTTC.

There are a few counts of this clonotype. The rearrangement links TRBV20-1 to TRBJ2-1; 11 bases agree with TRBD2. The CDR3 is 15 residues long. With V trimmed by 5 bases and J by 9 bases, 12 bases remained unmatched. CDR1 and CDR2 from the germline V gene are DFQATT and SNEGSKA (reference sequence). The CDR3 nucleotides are TGCAGTGCTGGCACTCGACTAGCGGGATACGGTGAGCAGTTCTTC. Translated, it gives CSAGTRLAGYGEQFF.

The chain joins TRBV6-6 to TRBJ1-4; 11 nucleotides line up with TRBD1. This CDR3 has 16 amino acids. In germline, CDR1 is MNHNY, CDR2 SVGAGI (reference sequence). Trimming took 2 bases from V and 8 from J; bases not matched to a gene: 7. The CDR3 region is CASSYGTRDRGEKLFF. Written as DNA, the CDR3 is TGTGCCAGCAGTTACGGGACCCGGGACAGGGGGGAAAAACTGTTTTTT.

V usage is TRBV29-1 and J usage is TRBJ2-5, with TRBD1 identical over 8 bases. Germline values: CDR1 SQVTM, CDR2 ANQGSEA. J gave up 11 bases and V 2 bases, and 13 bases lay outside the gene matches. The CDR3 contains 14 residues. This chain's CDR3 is CSVELWTGSNEQYF. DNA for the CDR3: TGCAGCGTTGAACTTTGGACAGGGAGCAATGAGCAGTACTTC.

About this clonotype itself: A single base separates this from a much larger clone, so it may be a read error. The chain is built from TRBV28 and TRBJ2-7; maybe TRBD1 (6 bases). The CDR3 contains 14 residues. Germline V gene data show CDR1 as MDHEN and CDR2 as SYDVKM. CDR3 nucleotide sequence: TGTACCAGCAGTGCCGGGACACTGGGCTACGAGCAGTACTTC. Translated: CTSSAGTLGYEQYF.

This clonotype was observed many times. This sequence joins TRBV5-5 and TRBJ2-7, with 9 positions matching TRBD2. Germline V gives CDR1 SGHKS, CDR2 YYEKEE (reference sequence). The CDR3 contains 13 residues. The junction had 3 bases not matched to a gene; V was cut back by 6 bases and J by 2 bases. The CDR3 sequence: CASMKRGAYEQYF. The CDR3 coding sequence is TGTGCCAGCATGAAGCGGGGGGCCTACGAGCAGTACTTC.

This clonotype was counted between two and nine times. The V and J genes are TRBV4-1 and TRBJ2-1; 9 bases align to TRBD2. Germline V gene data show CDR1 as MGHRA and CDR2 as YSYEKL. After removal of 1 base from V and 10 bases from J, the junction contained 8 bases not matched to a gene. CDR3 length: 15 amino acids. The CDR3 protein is CASSQVSLAGFEQFF. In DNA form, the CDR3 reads TGCGCCAGCAGCCAAGTGTCTCTAGCGGGATTCGAGCAGTTCTTC.

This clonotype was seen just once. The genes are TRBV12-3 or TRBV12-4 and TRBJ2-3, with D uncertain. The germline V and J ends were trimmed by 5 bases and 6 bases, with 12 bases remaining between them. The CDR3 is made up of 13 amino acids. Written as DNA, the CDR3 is TGTGCCAGCAGTCTCCAAACCCTGGATACGCAGTATTTT. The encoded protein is CASSLQTLDTQYF.

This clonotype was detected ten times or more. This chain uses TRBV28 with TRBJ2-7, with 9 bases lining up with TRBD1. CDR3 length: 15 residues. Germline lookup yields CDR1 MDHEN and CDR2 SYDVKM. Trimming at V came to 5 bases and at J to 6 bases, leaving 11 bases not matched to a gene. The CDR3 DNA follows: TGTGCCAGCAGTCCTGTGGGACAGGGCTTGGGCGAGCAGTACTTC. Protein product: CASSPVGQGLGEQYF. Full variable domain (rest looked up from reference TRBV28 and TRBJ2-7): DVKVTQSSRYLVKRTGEKVFLECVQDMDHENMFWYRQDPGLGLRLIYFSYDVKMKEKGDIPEGYSVSREKKERFSLILESASTNQTSMYLCASSPVGQGLGEQYFGPGTRLTVT.

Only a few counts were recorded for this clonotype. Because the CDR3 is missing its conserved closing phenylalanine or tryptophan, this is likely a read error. The DNA for the CDR3 is TGCGCCAGCAGCAAGGGGGACAGCCAAGTAATCGAGCAGTACTAC. It yields the protein CASSKGDSQVIEQYY. The chain links TRBV5-1 to TRBJ2-7, with 7 positions matching TRBD1. CDR1 SGHRS and CDR2 YFSETQ come from the germline V gene. The CDR3 is 15 residues long. Trimming at V came to 4 bases and at J to 6 bases, leaving 13 bases not matched to a gene.

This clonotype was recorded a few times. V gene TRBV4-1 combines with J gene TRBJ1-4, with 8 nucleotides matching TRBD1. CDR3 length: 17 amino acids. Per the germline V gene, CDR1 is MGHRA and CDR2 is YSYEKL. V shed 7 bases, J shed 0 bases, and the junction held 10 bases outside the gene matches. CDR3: CASTRRAGGPTNEKLFF. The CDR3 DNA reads TGCGCCAGCACCCGGCGGGCAGGGGGCCCAACTAATGAAAAACTGTTTTTT.

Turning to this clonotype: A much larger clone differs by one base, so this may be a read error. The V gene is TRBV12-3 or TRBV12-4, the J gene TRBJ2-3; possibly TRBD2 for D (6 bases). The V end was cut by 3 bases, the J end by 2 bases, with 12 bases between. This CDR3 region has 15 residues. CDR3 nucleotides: TGTGCCAGCAGTTTGTGGGGGGTCTTCACAGATACGCAGTATTTT. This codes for CASSLWGVFTDTQYF.

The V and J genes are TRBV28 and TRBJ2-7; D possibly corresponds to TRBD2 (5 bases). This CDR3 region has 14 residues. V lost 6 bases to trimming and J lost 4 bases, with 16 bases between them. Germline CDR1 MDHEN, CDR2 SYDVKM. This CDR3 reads CASRINTGGYEQYF. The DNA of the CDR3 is TGTGCCAGCAGGATTAACACTGGCGGGTACGAGCAGTACTTC.

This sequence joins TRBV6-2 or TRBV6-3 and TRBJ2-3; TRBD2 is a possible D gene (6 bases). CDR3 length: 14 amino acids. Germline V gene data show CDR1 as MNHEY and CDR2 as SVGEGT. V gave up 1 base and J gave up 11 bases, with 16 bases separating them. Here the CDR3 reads CASSYWSSVYEQYF. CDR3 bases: TGTGCCAGCAGTTACTGGTCTAGCGTGTACGAGCAGTATTTT.

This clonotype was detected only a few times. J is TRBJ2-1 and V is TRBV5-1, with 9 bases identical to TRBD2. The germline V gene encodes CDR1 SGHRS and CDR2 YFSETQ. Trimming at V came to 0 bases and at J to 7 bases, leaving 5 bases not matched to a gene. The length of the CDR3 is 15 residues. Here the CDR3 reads CASSLAAGGRNEQFF. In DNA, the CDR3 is TGCGCCAGCAGCTTGGCGGCGGGGGGGAGGAATGAGCAGTTCTTC.

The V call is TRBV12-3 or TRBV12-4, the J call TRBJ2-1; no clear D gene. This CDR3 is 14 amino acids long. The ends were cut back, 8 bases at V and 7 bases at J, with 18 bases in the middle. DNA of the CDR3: TGTGCCAGCGGACCGCGACGGGTCGGAAATGAGCAGTTCTTC. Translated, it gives CASGPRRVGNEQFF.